This TCR beta chain appears in the sequencing data of a study of blood T cell repertoires in COVID-19. Study overall: The United States, Italy and Spain provided the acute and convalescent COVID-19 samples. PBMCs, B-cell-depleted T cells, or T cells were the source of the cDNA or gDNA that made up the material.

Source study methods: Reference gene primer amplification gave estimated nucleated cell counts. Produced via immunoSEQ multiplex PCR; TCRdb's table is partial and in-frame only. The V and J calls and the clone size are those of that table, but D and trimming were determined from the DNA. The sample has around 65,000 clones, roughly 85% seen once. This sequence originates from a human donor in a cohort sampled during active COVID-19. Sequenced input: peripheral blood.

CDR3 nucleotide sequence: TGTGCCAGCAGTGAACAGGGGGTTACTAATGAAAAACTGTTTTTT. Amino acid sequence: CASSEQGVTNEKLFF. The V call is TRBV2, the J call TRBJ1-4, with 7 bases aligning to TRBD1. After removal of 2 bases from V and 2 bases from J, the junction contained 2 bases not matched to a gene. Germline V gene sequence: CDR1 SNHLY, CDR2 FYNNEI. The CDR3 extends over 15 amino acids.